This TCR beta chain was captured in a study of T cells in Graves' hyperthyroidism and ophthalmopathy. Background on the study: Peripheral blood was acquired at first diagnosis, ahead of any therapy whatsoever. Study conclusions and caveats: Researchers found most expanded thyroid clonotypes above 0.001 in blood as well.

The investigators amplified TCR beta CDR3 regions from RNA transcripts. Primed by the HTBI set, a first-round RT-PCR was run on the TCR CDR3. Via MiXCR, TCRdb re-called the multiplex PCR reads, giving one row per CDR3 protein. The top ten hold about 25% of the sample, which has 450,000 to 650,000 distinct CDR3 sequences, about 20% seen once. Concerning this clonotype: What it recognizes is unknown.

The CDR3 contains 15 residues. Trimming pared 3 bases from V and 5 bases from J, leaving 17 bases between. CDR1 and CDR2 from the germline V gene are DFQATT and SNEGSKA (reference sequence). Sequences were obtained from blood. The origin of this receptor is a man younger than 35 with Graves' hyperthyroidism. The V and J genes are TRBV20-1 and TRBJ1-5; weak D call: TRBD1 (5 bases). The CDR3 coding sequence is TGCAGTGCTAGTTTACTCGGGGCGCGAGATCAGCCCCAGCATTTT. It specifies CSASLLGARDQPQHF.